This T cell receptor (beta chain) was obtained from a study of cytomegalovirus exposure and HLA in healthy donors (dated by TCRdb to 2016 to 2017). Regarding the research as a whole: The roughly 670 repertoires of the first cohort and the 95 to 150 validation repertoires were produced on the same platform, according to a later analysis. The study was designed to test whether signatures of past pathogen exposure could be identified by cataloging public T cell receptors. The study combined high-throughput TCR immunosequencing, statistical association of individual TCRs with disease status, and machine learning to predict cytomegalovirus infection status. Besides the first cohort of roughly 700 subjects, a separate validation cohort made up of 120 or so different subjects was used.

Overall study results and their limits: A few of the identified cytomegalovirus-associated TCR beta chains were confirmed in vitro to be specific for cytomegalovirus antigens. Subsequent analysis determined that TCRs grouped into clusters in the first cohort also showed a tendency toward co-occurrence across the 130 or so validation repertoires, and approximately 93% of cluster scores exceeded 0. The classifier was reported to diagnose cytomegalovirus status with high specificity and sensitivity in both the original cohort and the validation cohort. A later analysis had no HLA typing for the validation cohort, so co-occurrence there was scored across all 130 or so repertoires. While some public TCRs were present in many individuals, most TCR sequences turned up only very rarely across donors. The study gave a list of over 150 TCR beta chains associated with cytomegalovirus. It was suggested by the authors that the approach could potentially be generalized to other disease states and immunological phenotypes.

The germline V gene gives CDR1 as SGHRS and CDR2 as YFSETQ. Trimming removed 7 bases from V and 2 bases from J, leaving 8 bases between the germline ends. The CDR3 runs 12 residues from the cysteine to the phenylalanine. CDR3 DNA only is kept here, 36 bases in frame from base 1. A note on this clone: Its recognized antigen is unknown. No much larger clonotype is one base removed from it; base qualities were not supplied.

Library generation was performed with the immunoSEQ multiplex PCR assay. As for the authors' bioinformatics: A statistical classification framework was developed to diagnose cytomegalovirus status using the catalog of TCR beta chain sequences. In its TCRdb copy, this immuneACCESS table keeps in-frame sequences only and misses some clones. Where compared with another copy, unresolved V genes explain less than half of these, and the others have no known cause. V, J and clone size are those of that table, while D and trimming were read from the DNA. This sample has approximately 76,000 clones in its table, and around 94% of those were observed once. Over 2% of the sample comes from the top ten. Separate from the approximately 700-subject first cohort, the validation cohort of 120 subjects was the group to which the donors belonged.

The TCR sequence derives from a woman aged 18-30 years in good health and CMV-seronegative. The chain is encoded by TRBV5-1 joined to TRBJ2-3; the D gene is perhaps TRBD2, on 6 matching bases. Sequencing was carried out using PBMCs. The bases read TGCGCCAGCTCGGACTACACAGATACGCAGTATTTT. Its amino acids are CASSDYTDTQYF. The variable domain in full, with residues beyond the CDR3 obtained from the reference TRBV5-1 and TRBJ2-3 genes, is KAGVTQTPRYLIKTRGQQVTLSCSPISGHRSVSWYQQTPGQGLQFLFEYFSETQRNKGNFPGRFSGRQFSNSRSEMNVSTLELGDSALYLCASSDYTDTQYFGPGTRLTVL.